The T cell receptor (beta chain) under discussion was sequenced for a study of naive and memory T cell subsets. V lost 0 bases, J lost 10 bases, and 15 bases lay in between. Germline loops: CDR1 MGHRA, CDR2 YSYEKL. The CDR3 covers 14 residues. This sample's treatment: skin biopsy from PPD injection site in Mantoux-positive individual. The library had UMIs added by 3' ligation of an oligonucleotide to TCR cDNA. Input was about 1 to 1,100 ng of DNase-treated total RNA without cell sorting. General study findings and limits: More TCRs at tuberculin sites were read as hypersensitivity T cell infiltration.

Amplification of ligated cDNA took four PCR rounds with SP2 and nested alpha and beta constant primers. A single record per CDR3 protein comes from TCRdb applying MiXCR to the UMI-ligation and nested PCR reads. The table has tens of thousands of distinct CDR3 sequences, under 8.5% seen once. This clonotype was found many times. Its antigen is as yet unknown. Specimen: skin, collected from a tuberculin skin test site. This TCR came from an adult in good health. The chain combines TRBV4-1 with TRBJ1-2, with a possible D match to TRBD1 (6 bases). CDR3 residues: CASSQDLLDRLYTF. The DNA of the CDR3 is TGCGCCAGCAGCCAAGATTTATTAGACAGGCTCTACACCTTC.